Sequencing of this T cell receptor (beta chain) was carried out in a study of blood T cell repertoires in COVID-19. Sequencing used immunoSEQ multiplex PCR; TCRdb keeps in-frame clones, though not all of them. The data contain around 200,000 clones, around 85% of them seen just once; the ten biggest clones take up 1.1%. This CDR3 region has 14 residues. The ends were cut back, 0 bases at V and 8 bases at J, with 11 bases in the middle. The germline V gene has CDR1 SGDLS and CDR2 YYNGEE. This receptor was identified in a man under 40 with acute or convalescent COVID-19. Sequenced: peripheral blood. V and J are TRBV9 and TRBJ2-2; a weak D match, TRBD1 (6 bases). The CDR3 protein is CASSVEPGQGELFF. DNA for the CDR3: TGTGCCAGCAGCGTAGAGCCAGGACAGGGGGAGCTGTTTTTT.